The text below deals with one TCR beta chain. CDR3 size: 14 residues. Germline V gives CDR1 MNHEY, CDR2 SVGEGT. The V end lost 3 bases, the J end lost 0 bases, and 9 bases lay between the germline ends. The data derive from a study of blood T cell repertoires in COVID-19. Study details: Sites across the United States, Italy and Spain contributed samples from acute and convalescent COVID-19.

Source study methods: How many nucleated cells were present was estimated from reference gene primer amplification. The data were produced by immunoSEQ multiplex PCR, yet TCRdb's version contains in-frame clones alone and is incomplete. D and trimming come from the DNA, and the V and J calls and clone size come from that table. The repertoire holds about 83,000 clones, 86% seen once, with roughly 20% in the top ten. Material for sequencing was peripheral blood. The rearrangement links TRBV6-2 or TRBV6-3 to TRBJ2-7; D is ambiguous. The TCR originated in an elderly woman in a cohort sampled during active or convalescent COVID-19. CDR3 in amino acids: CASSYLPSSYEQYF. As DNA, the CDR3 is TGTGCCAGCAGTTATCTCCCTAGCTCCTACGAGCAGTACTTC.